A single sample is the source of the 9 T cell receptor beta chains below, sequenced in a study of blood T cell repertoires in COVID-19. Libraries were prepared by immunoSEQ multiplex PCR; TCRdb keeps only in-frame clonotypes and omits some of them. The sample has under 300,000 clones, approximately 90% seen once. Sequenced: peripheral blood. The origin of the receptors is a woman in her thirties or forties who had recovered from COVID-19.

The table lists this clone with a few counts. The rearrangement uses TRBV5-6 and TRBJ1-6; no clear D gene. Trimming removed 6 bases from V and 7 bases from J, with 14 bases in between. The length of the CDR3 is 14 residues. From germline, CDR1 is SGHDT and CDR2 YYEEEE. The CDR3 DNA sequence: TGTGCCAGCACCCCGCGGGGAACCAATTCACCCCTCCACTTT. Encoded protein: CASTPRGTNSPLHF.

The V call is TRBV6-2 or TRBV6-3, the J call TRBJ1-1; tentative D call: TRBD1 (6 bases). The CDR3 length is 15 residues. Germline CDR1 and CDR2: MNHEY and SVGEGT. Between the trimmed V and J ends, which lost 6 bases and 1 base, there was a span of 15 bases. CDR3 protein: CASSPSGAENTEAFF. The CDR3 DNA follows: TGTGCCAGCAGCCCCTCAGGGGCGGAGAACACTGAAGCTTTCTTT.

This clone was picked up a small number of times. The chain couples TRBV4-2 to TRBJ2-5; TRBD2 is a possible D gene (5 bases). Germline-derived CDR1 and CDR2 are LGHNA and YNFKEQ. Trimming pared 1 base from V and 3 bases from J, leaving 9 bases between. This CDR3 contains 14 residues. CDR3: CASSQGSAEETQYF. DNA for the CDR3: TGTGCCAGCAGCCAAGGTAGCGCCGAAGAGACCCAGTACTTC.

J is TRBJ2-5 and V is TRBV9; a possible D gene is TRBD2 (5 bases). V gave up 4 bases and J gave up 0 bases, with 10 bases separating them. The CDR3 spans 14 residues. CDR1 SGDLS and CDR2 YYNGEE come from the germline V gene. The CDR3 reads CASSPGVYQETQYF. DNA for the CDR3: TGTGCCAGCAGCCCCGGGGTCTACCAAGAGACCCAGTACTTC.

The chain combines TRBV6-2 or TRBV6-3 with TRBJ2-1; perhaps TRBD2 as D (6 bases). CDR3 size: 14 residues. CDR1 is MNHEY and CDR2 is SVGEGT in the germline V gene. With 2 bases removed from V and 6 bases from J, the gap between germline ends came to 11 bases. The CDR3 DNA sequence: TGTGCCAGCAGTTACCCGGGACTCCCCAATGAGCAGTTCTTC. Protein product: CASSYPGLPNEQFF.

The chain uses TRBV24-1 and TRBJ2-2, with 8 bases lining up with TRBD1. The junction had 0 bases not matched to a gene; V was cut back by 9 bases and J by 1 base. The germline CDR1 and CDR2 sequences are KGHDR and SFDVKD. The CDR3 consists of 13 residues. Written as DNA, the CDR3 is TGTGCCACCGGGACAGGGAACACCGGGGAGCTGTTTTTT. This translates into CATGTGNTGELFF.

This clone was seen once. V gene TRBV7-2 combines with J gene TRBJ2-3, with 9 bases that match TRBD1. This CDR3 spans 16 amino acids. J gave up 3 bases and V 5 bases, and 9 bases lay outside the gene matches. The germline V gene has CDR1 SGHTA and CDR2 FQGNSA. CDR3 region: CASSTSGTGRTDTQYF. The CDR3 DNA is TGTGCCAGCAGCACCTCCGGGACAGGGCGAACAGATACGCAGTATTTT.

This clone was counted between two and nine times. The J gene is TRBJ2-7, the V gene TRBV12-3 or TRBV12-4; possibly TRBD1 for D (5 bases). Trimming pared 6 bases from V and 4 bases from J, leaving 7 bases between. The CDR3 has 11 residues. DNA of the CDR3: TGTGCCAGCAGCCCAGGGTACGAGCAGTACTTC. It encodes CASSPGYEQYF.

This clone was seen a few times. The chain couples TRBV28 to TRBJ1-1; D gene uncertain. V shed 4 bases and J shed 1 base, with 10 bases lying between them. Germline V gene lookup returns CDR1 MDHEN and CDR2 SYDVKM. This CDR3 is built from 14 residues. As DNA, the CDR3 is TGTGCCAGCAGTTCCGACACCCAGAACACTGAAGCTTTCTTT. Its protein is CASSSDTQNTEAFF.